Listed below are T cell receptor beta chains from one sample, sequenced in a study of identical twins. TCRdb reprocessed the 5' RACE reads with MiXCR, giving one entry per CDR3 protein. The top ten hold under 10% of the sample, which has fewer than 450,000 distinct CDR3 sequences, about 10% seen once. Sequencing input: naive T cells sorted from blood. Receptors originate from a woman aged 45-65 years in good health. CDR3s leave out the opening cysteine and the closing phenylalanine or tryptophan. The listing skips clone size in some rows; elsewhere it reads once, few, many or a size class.

size: NA
V: TRBV12-3/TRBV12-4
CDR3: ASSFETDFYSGANVLT

size: few
V: TRBV30
CDR3: AWSPGQLYGYT

size: few
V: TRBV29-1
CDR3: SAQGGGGYGYT

size: many
V: TRBV24-1
CDR3: ATSDVFSYEQY

size: NA
V: TRBV3-1
CDR3: ASSQATGQETQY

size: NA
V: TRBV3-1
CDR3: ASSQGSPGYTEAF

size: NA
V: TRBV7-3
CDR3: ASSDQMDRGLFSGELF

size: NA
V: TRBV12-3/TRBV12-4
CDR3: ASRPGGYEKLF

size: many
V: TRBV9
CDR3: ASSADPDSYSYT

size: few
V: TRBV12-3/TRBV12-4
CDR3: ASRKMQGSEAF

size: many
V: TRBV18
CDR3: ASSPPIPGLNTEAF

size: NA
V: TRBV24-1
CDR3: ATSEVAGQGGNEQF

size: many
V: TRBV12-3/TRBV12-4
CDR3: ASSPLAGGYSEQF

size: few
V: TRBV24-1
CDR3: ATSDQLGQY

size: many
V: TRBV5-1
CDR3: ASSLGQHTDTQY

size: NA
V: TRBV11-2
CDR3: ASSLEVKKDIQY

size: NA
V: TRBV20-1
CDR3: SAGGLSSYEQY

size: NA
V: TRBV12-3/TRBV12-4
CDR3: ASSFSTNAGELF

size: NA
V: TRBV7-9
CDR3: ASSLGTVRGPRTNTEAF

size: few
V: TRBV12-3/TRBV12-4
CDR3: ASSSRTGIGDTQY

size: NA
V: TRBV11-3
CDR3: ASSSSRASGSYDEQY

size: many
V: TRBV30
CDR3: AWSAPRDSWAYEQY

size: many
V: TRBV15
CDR3: ATSWTSGDYNEQF

size: few
V: TRBV12-3/TRBV12-4
CDR3: ASTLDIGVDRGFSQPQH

size: NA
V: TRBV12-3/TRBV12-4
CDR3: TSLRVNTGELF

size: many
V: TRBV20-1
CDR3: SARGAGTSGSKTQY

size: NA
V: TRBV6-5
CDR3: ASEGMNTEAF

size: NA
V: TRBV14
CDR3: APPGDLNQPQH

size: few
V: TRBV29-1
CDR3: SPGTRGNTEAF

size: NA
V: TRBV2
CDR3: ASMARGSYNEQF

size: NA
V: TRBV2
CDR3: ASSFELATNEKLF

size: few
V: TRBV7-9
CDR3: VSGGQNTEAF

size: many
V: TRBV5-1
CDR3: ASSPDGVGETQY

size: many
V: TRBV5-1
CDR3: ASRRESPNTEAF

size: few
V: TRBV20-1
CDR3: SASSGDYNQPQH

size: NA
V: TRBV4-1
CDR3: ASSQAWSSGTGTGELF

size: NA
V: TRBV5-1
CDR3: ASSWDGAPETQY

size: few
V: TRBV14
CDR3: ASSQDRTSYNEQF

size: many
V: TRBV12-3/TRBV12-4
CDR3: ASSPSDQPQH

size: few
V: TRBV7-9
CDR3: ASSLARAYNEQF

size: NA
V: TRBV29-1
CDR3: SVGIRLRWGYGYT

size: NA
V: TRBV12-3/TRBV12-4
CDR3: ASSKDPGGETQY

size: NA
V: TRBV5-1
CDR3: ASSPAGVGTEAF

size: few
V: TRBV29-1
CDR3: SVQLPHPGTGNTGELF

size: NA
V: TRBV5-1
CDR3: ASSPAYLGIQY

size: NA
V: TRBV7-9
CDR3: ASSFGRAEGL

size: NA
V: TRBV6-6
CDR3: ASSSPGQGNVGEKLF

size: once
V: TRBV20-1
CDR3: SARRELGELF

size: few
V: TRBV9
CDR3: ASSVSGNTIY

size: few
V: TRBV21-1
CDR3: ASSSRDLPDKETQY

size: NA
V: TRBV6-1
CDR3: ASSSLGNNEQF

size: NA
V: TRBV5-6
CDR3: ASSSTGGSIQY

size: few
V: TRBV27
CDR3: ASSFSKRQGWYGYT

size: NA
V: TRBV29-1
CDR3: SVNSYGDNEQF

size: many
V: TRBV7-9
CDR3: ASSFRGLAGGQNTGELF

size: NA
V: TRBV12-3/TRBV12-4
CDR3: ASSSSGRRYNEQF

size: few
V: TRBV5-1
CDR3: ASSLPGQNTGELF

size: NA
V: TRBV10-1
CDR3: ASSDSLAGAQDTQY

size: few
V: TRBV7-9
CDR3: ASRPPGDTNTDTQY

size: NA
V: TRBV7-9
CDR3: ASSAGGKDEKLF